Below, one T cell receptor (beta chain) is given with its context. These data come from a study of cytomegalovirus exposure and HLA in healthy donors. The PCR used 60 Vbeta and 13 Jbeta primers. TCRdb's copy holds only in-frame clones and misses some; the assay was immunoSEQ multiplex PCR. This sample has some 180,000 clones, with about 9.4% found just once. CDR1 and CDR2 (germline): SGHVS, FQNEAQ. V shed 0 bases and J 2 bases; nucleotides not matched to a gene: 6. The CDR3 consists of 17 residues. Material: PBMCs. This clonotype was obtained from a woman aged 30 to 39 in good health and CMV-seropositive. The V call is TRBV7-8, the J call TRBJ2-1; 8 bases agree with TRBD2. Here the CDR3 reads CASSLARALAAYNEQFF. For the CDR3, the DNA is TGTGCCAGCAGCTTAGCCCGGGCACTAGCGGCCTACAATGAGCAGTTCTTC.